This is a list of T cell receptor beta chains from one sample in a study of cytomegalovirus exposure and HLA in healthy donors. Profiled with immunoSEQ multiplex PCR; TCRdb holds only in-frame clones, not every one. Found here are 99,000 or so clones, around 80% of them singletons; the top ten hold around 5%. The specimen was PBMCs. Receptor source: a woman between 18 and 29 years old in good health and CMV-seropositive. The CDR3 runs from the conserved cysteine through the conserved F or W. Each record gives: J gene, clone size, D gene, V gene, CDR3 protein, CDR3 DNA. D genes are given only for firm matches. Clone size is not always given. Where it is, it says once, few, many or a class for expanded clones.

TRBJ1-1,few,TRBD1,TRBV19,CASSKTGRLRNTEAFF,TGTGCCAGTAGTAAGACAGGGAGACTACGGAACACTGAAGCTTTCTTT
TRBJ1-6,-,-,TRBV7-9,CASSLDGGDGSPLHF,TGTGCCAGCAGCTTAGATGGAGGGGACGGTTCACCCCTCCACTTT
TRBJ1-2,-,-,TRBV6-6,CASSSRQLGGYTF,TGTGCCAGCAGTTCACGACAGCTTGGCGGCTACACCTTC
TRBJ1-6,once,-,TRBV7-6,CASSLDTEKNSPLHF,TGTGCCAGCAGCTTAGATACAGAGAAAAATTCACCCCTCCACTTT
TRBJ2-5,-,-,TRBV28,CASSGGSPEETQYF,TGTGCCAGCAGTGGCGGCAGTCCGGAAGAGACCCAGTACTTC
TRBJ1-3,-,-,TRBV4-1,CASSQEDSPGNTIYF,TGCGCCAGCAGCCAAGAAGACAGCCCTGGAAACACCATATATTTT
TRBJ2-2,-,-,TRBV19,CASSVSGNTGELFF,TGTGCCAGTAGTGTTAGCGGGAACACCGGGGAGCTGTTTTTT
TRBJ2-3,-,TRBD2,TRBV6-1,CAAGVDTQYF,TGTGCCGCGGGAGTTGATACGCAGTATTTT
TRBJ2-3,-,-,TRBV5-1,CASSSGVQGITDTQYF,TGCGCCTCCAGCAGCGGCGTGCAGGGGATCACAGATACGCAGTATTTT
TRBJ2-7,-,-,TRBV28,CASSFGSRAYEQYF,TGTGCCAGCAGTTTCGGGTCGCGAGCCTACGAGCAGTACTTC
TRBJ2-7,-,-,TRBV28,CASNTGYEQYF,TGTGCCAGCAACACGGGCTACGAGCAGTACTTC
TRBJ2-1,-,-,TRBV4-2,CASGGDIYNEQFF,TGTGCCAGCGGTGGGGACATCTACAATGAGCAGTTCTTC
TRBJ1-4,-,TRBD1,TRBV28,CASSSAGTGDEKLFF,TGTGCCAGCAGTTCAGCCGGGACAGGGGATGAAAAACTGTTTTTT
TRBJ2-1,-,TRBD2,TRBV10-1,CASSGTSGYNEQFF,TGCGCCAGCAGTGGGACTAGCGGTTACAATGAGCAGTTCTTC
TRBJ1-1,few,-,TRBV29-1,CSVETGVNTEAFF,TGCAGCGTTGAGACAGGAGTGAACACTGAAGCTTTCTTT
TRBJ1-1,-,-,TRBV7-9,CASSFQAPGAFF,TGTGCCAGCAGCTTTCAGGCCCCGGGGGCTTTCTTT
TRBJ2-1,-,TRBD2,TRBV2,CASSDGLAGVNEQFF,TGTGCCAGCAGTGATGGGCTAGCGGGTGTCAATGAGCAGTTCTTC
TRBJ1-1,-,-,TRBV29-1,CSGLIGEAETEAFF,TGCAGCGGCCTCATTGGGGAGGCGGAAACTGAAGCTTTCTTT
TRBJ1-1,-,-,TRBV27,CASSRPGIEAFF,TGTGCCAGCAGTCGCCCCGGGATTGAAGCTTTCTTT
TRBJ1-2,-,-,TRBV2,CASSSYDYGYTF,TGTGCCAGCAGTTCTTATGACTATGGCTACACCTTC
TRBJ1-1,few,TRBD1,TRBV4-1,CASSLSIGTANTEAFF,TGCGCCAGCAGCCTTTCCATCGGGACAGCTAACACTGAAGCTTTCTTT
TRBJ2-1,-,-,TRBV29-1,CSLVTGGVYNEQFF,TGCAGCTTGGTTACAGGGGGGGTATACAATGAGCAGTTCTTC
TRBJ1-4,-,TRBD1,TRBV4-1,CASSETGTGVEKLFF,TGCGCCAGCAGCGAAACCGGGACAGGGGTAGAAAAACTGTTTTTT
TRBJ2-7,-,TRBD2,TRBV29-1,CSVEADSGNSYEQYF,TGCAGCGTTGAAGCGGATAGCGGGAACTCCTACGAGCAGTACTTC
TRBJ2-7,-,TRBD2,TRBV11-3,CASSAQGGAEQYF,TGTGCCAGCAGCGCCCAGGGAGGGGCCGAGCAGTACTTC
TRBJ2-7,-,-,TRBV5-5,CASSFRTAREQYF,TGTGCCAGCAGCTTCCGGACAGCCCGCGAGCAGTACTTC
TRBJ1-3,-,-,TRBV1,CTSSLPGSSGNTIYF,TGCACCAGCAGCCTCCCGGGGAGCTCTGGAAACACCATATATTTT
TRBJ1-1,few,-,TRBV5-1,CASVLTAGLTEAFF,TGCGCCAGCGTTCTTACAGCTGGGTTAACTGAAGCTTTCTTT
TRBJ1-2,-,TRBD1,TRBV6-4,CASSEEQGVGGYTF,TGTGCCAGCAGTGAGGAACAGGGGGTCGGGGGCTACACCTTC
TRBJ2-3,-,TRBD1,TRBV27,CASNPTGGNADTQYF,TGTGCCAGCAACCCGACAGGGGGCAACGCAGATACGCAGTATTTT
TRBJ2-4,-,-,TRBV4-2,CASSQEGEVKNIQYF,TGTGCCAGCAGCCAAGAGGGGGAGGTCAAAAACATTCAGTACTTC
TRBJ2-7,once,-,TRBV28,CASSLDSYEQYF,TGTGCCAGCAGCCTGGACAGCTACGAGCAGTACTTC
TRBJ1-1,few,TRBD1,TRBV2,CASSEAGQGVTEAFF,TGTGCCAGCAGTGAAGCGGGACAGGGGGTCACTGAAGCTTTCTTT
TRBJ1-1,once,-,TRBV28,CASSLWEVFTEAFF,TGTGCCAGCAGTTTATGGGAGGTCTTTACTGAAGCTTTCTTT
TRBJ1-1,few,TRBD1,TRBV5-6,CASSLGPRQGTNTEAFF,TGTGCCAGCAGCTTGGGACCTAGACAGGGGACAAACACTGAAGCTTTCTTT
TRBJ2-7,-,-,TRBV12-5,CASGLGGGGYEQYF,TGTGCTAGTGGTTTAGGCGGCGGAGGCTACGAGCAGTACTTC
TRBJ2-5,-,-,TRBV6-5,CASSYSVRGSQETQYF,TGTGCCAGCAGTTACTCGGTACGGGGGTCTCAAGAGACCCAGTACTTC
TRBJ1-1,-,TRBD1,TRBV9,CASSAGQGRTEAFF,TGTGCCAGCAGCGCCGGACAGGGCAGGACTGAAGCTTTCTTT
TRBJ1-4,-,-,TRBV7-6,CASSLVPANEKLFF,TGTGCCAGCAGCTTAGTTCCGGCTAATGAAAAACTGTTTTTT
TRBJ1-5,-,-,TRBV6-5,CASSSLGGAQHF,TGTGCCAGCAGTTCCCTTGGGGGGGCCCAGCATTTT
TRBJ1-2,once,TRBD1,TRBV28,CASSFPGGAWDGYTF,TGTGCCAGCAGTTTCCCAGGGGGCGCGTGGGATGGCTACACCTTC
TRBJ1-1,-,TRBD1,TRBV30,CAWMGLNRGNTEAFF,TGTGCCTGGATGGGCCTAAACAGGGGGAACACTGAAGCTTTCTTT
TRBJ2-1,-,TRBD2,TRBV7-3,CASSLHLAGGPNEQFF,TGTGCCAGCAGCTTACACCTAGCGGGAGGGCCTAATGAGCAGTTCTTC
TRBJ1-2,-,-,TRBV10-3,CAISEDPRGNYGYTF,TGTGCCATCAGTGAGGACCCCCGAGGTAACTATGGCTACACCTTC
TRBJ2-1,-,TRBD2,TRBV5-1,CASSLRSPSGIGNEQFF,TGCGCCAGCAGCTTGAGGAGTCCTAGCGGGATTGGAAATGAGCAGTTCTTC
TRBJ1-3,once,-,TRBV2,CASTRSGNTIYF,TGTGCCAGCACCAGGTCCGGAAACACCATATATTTT
TRBJ2-1,-,TRBD2,TRBV9,CASSVAAGGPTDEQFF,TGTGCCAGCAGCGTAGCGGCGGGAGGCCCTACGGATGAGCAGTTCTTC
TRBJ1-1,-,-,TRBV25-1,CASSEWGRWGNTEAFF,TGTGCCAGCAGTGAATGGGGCCGGTGGGGTAACACTGAAGCTTTCTTT
TRBJ1-3,-,TRBD1,TRBV7-6,CASSLAAGTGRLGNTIYF,TGTGCCAGCAGCCTGGCCGCCGGGACAGGGAGGCTCGGAAACACCATATATTTT
TRBJ2-1,-,TRBD1,TRBV13,CASSLGPGQGAYNEQFF,TGTGCCAGCAGCTTAGGCCCGGGACAGGGGGCTTACAATGAGCAGTTCTTC
TRBJ2-1,-,TRBD2,TRBV30,CAWKGGSFRYEQFF,TGTGCCTGGAAGGGAGGGTCATTCCGCTATGAGCAGTTCTTC
TRBJ2-1,-,-,TRBV19,CASSNSASYNEQFF,TGTGCCAGTAGTAACTCAGCTAGCTACAATGAGCAGTTCTTC
TRBJ2-7,-,-,TRBV28,CASSLSVPSYEQYF,TGTGCCAGCAGTTTATCGGTTCCATCCTACGAGCAGTACTTC